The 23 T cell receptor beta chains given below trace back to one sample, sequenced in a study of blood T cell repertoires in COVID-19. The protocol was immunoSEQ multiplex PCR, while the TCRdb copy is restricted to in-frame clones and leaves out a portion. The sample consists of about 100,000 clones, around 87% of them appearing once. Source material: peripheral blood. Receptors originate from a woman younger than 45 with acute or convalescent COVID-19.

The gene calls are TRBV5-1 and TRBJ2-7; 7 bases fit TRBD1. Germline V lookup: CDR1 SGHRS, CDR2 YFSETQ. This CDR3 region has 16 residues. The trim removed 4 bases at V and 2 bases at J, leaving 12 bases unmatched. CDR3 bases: TGCGCCAGCAGCCCCAAGACAGGGAAGACCGCCTACGAGCAGTACTTC. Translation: CASSPKTGKTAYEQYF.

The CDR3, as DNA: TGCGCCAGCAGCTCCCGACAAGGGGGAGTCAGGTACAATGAGCAGTTCTTC. As protein: CASSSRQGGVRYNEQFF. The rearrangement links TRBV5-1 to TRBJ2-1; D might be TRBD1 (6 bases). CDR1 is SGHRS, CDR2 YFSETQ, per germline. The CDR3 runs 17 residues. V lost 3 bases, J lost 4 bases, and 20 bases lay in between.

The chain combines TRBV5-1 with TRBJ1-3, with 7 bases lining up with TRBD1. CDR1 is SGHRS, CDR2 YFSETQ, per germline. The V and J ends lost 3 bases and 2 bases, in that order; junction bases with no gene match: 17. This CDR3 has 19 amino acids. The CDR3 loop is CASSYFATGTDQTGNTIYF. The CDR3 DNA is TGCGCCAGCAGCTACTTCGCTACCGGGACAGATCAGACTGGAAACACCATATATTTT.

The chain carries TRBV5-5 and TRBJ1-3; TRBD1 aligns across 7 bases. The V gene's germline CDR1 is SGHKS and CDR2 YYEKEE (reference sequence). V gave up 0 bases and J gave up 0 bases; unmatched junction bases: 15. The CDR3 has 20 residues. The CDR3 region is CASSLEPGGVRTRSGNTIYF. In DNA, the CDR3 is TGTGCCAGCAGCTTGGAGCCAGGGGGAGTCCGTACTCGCTCTGGAAACACCATATATTTT.

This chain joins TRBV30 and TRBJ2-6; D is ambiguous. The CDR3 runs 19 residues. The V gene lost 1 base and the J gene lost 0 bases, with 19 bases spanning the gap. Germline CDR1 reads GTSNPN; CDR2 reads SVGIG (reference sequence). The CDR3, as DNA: TGTGCCTGGAGTGAGTTAAAAGGCAGGCGTTCCTCTGGGGCCAACGTCCTGACTTTC. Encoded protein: CAWSELKGRRSSGANVLTF.

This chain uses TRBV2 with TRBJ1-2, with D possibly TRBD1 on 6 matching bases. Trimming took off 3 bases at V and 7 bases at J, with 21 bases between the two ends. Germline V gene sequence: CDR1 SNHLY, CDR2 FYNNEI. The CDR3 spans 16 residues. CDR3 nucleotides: TGTGCCAGCAGTGACCTACAGGGAGCTATCTTGCGTGGCTACACCTTC. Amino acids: CASSDLQGAILRGYTF.

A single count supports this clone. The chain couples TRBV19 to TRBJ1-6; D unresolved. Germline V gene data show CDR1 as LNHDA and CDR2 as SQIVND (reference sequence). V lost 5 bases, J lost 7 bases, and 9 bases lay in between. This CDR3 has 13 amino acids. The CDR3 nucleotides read TGTGCCAGTAGTCTCCTCCCGAATTCACCCCTCCACTTT. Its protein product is CASSLLPNSPLHF.

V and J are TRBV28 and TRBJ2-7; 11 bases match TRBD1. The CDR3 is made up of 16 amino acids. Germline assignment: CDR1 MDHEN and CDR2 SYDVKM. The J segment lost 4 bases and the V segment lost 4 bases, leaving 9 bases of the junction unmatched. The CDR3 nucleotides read TGTGCCAGCAGTTCCTCGGGACAGGGGGACTTTTACGAGCAGTACTTC. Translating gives CASSSSGQGDFYEQYF.

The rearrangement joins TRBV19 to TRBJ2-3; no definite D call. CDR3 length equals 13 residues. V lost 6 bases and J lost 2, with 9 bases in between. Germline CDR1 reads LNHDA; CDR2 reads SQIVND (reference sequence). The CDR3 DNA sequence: TGTGCCAGTAGCTGGCAGGCCACAGATACGCAGTATTTT. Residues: CASSWQATDTQYF.

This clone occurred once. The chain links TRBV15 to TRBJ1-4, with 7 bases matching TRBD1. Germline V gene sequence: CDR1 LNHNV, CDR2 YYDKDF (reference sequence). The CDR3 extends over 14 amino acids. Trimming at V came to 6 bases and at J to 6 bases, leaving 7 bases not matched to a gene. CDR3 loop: CATSLDRVDEKLFF. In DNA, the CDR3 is TGTGCCACCAGTTTAGACAGGGTGGATGAAAAACTGTTTTTT.

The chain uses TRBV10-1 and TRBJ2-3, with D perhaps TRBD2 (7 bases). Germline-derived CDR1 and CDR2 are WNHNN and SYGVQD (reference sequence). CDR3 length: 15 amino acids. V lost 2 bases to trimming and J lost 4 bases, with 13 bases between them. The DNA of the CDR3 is TGCGCCAGCAGTGAGGTGGGGGGGGGCCCAGATACGCAGTATTTT. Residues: CASSEVGGGPDTQYF.

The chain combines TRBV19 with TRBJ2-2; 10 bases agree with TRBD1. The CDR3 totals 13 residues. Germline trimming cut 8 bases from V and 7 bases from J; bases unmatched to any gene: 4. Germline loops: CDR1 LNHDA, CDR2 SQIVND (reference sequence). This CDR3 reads CASGDRGSGELFF. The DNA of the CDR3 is TGTGCCAGTGGGGACAGGGGAAGCGGGGAGCTGTTTTTT.

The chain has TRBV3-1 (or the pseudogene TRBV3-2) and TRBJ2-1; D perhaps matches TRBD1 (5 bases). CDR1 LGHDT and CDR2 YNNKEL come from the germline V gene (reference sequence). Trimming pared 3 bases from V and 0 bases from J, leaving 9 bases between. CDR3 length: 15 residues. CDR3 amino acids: CASSQSQGSYNEQFF. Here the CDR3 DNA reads TGTGCCAGCAGCCAGAGCCAGGGCTCCTACAATGAGCAGTTCTTC.

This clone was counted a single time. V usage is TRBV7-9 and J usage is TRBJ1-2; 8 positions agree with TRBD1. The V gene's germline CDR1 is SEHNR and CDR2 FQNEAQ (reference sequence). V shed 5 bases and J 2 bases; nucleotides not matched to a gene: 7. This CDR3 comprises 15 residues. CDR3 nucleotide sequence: TGTGCCAGCAGCGCCGGACAGGGAGTCAACTATGGCTACACCTTC. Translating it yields CASSAGQGVNYGYTF.

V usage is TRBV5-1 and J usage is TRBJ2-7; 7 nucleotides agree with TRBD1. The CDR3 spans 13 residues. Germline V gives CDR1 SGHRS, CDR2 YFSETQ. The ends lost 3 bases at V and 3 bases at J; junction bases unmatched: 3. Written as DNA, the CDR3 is TGCGCCAGCAGCTCACAGGGGATCTACGAGCAGTACTTC. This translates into CASSSQGIYEQYF.

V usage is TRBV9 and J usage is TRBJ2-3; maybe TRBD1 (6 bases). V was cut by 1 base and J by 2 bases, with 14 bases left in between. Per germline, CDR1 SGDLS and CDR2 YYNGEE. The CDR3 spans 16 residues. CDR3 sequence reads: CASSVTQGSYTDTQYF. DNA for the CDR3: TGTGCCAGCAGCGTAACCCAGGGGTCATACACAGATACGCAGTATTTT.

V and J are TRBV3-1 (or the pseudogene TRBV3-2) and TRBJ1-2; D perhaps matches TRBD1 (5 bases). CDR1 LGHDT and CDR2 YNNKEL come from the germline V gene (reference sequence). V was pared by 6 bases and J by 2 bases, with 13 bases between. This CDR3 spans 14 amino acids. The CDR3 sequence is CASSPLAGNYGYTF. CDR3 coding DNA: TGTGCCAGCAGTCCCTTGGCAGGGAACTATGGCTACACCTTC.

The CDR3 sequence: CASAPGYGESGANVLTF. Written as DNA, the CDR3 is TGTGCTAGTGCCCCCGGGTACGGCGAATCTGGGGCCAACGTCCTGACTTTC. The rearrangement links TRBV12-5 to TRBJ2-6; D gene ambiguous. The CDR3 runs to 17 residues. Germline assignment: CDR1 LGHNT and CDR2 FRNRAP. V lost 7 bases and J 1 base, leaving 17 bases between the germline ends.

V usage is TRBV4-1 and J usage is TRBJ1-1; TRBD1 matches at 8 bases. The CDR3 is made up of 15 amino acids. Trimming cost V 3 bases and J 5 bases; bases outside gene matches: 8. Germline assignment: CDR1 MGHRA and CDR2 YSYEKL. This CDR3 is CASSQGSGGGTEAFF. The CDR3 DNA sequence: TGCGCCAGCAGCCAGGGATCAGGGGGCGGAACTGAAGCTTTCTTT.

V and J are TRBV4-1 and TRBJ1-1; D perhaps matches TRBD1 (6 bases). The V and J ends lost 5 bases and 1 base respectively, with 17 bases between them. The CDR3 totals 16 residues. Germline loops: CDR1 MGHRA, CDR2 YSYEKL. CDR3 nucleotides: TGCGCCAGCAGCGCAGACAGGACCTATGGGAACACTGAAGCTTTCTTT. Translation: CASSADRTYGNTEAFF.

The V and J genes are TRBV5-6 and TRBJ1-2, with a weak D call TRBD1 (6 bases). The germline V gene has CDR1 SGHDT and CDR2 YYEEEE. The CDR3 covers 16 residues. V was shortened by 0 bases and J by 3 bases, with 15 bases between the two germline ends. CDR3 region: CASSLDRVAPYYGYTF. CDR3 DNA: TGTGCCAGCAGCTTGGACAGGGTGGCGCCGTACTATGGCTACACCTTC. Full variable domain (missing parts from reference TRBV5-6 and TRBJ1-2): DAGVTQSPTHLIKTRGQQVTLRCSPKSGHDTVSWYQQALGQGPQFIFQYYEEEERQRGNFPDRFSGHQFPNYSSELNVNALLLGDSALYLCASSLDRVAPYYGYTFGSGTRLTVV.

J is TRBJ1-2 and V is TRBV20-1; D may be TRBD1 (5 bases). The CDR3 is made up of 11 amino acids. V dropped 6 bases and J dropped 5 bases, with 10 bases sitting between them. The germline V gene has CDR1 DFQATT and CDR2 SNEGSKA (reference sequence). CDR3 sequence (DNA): TGCAGTGCAACGACAGCATATGGCTACACCTTC. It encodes CSATTAYGYTF.

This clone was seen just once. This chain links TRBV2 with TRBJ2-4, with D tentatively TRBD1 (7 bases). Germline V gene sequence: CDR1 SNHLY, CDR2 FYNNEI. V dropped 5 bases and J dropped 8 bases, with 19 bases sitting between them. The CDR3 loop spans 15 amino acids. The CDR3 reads CASSRQGGYVYIQYF. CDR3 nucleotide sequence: TGTGCCAGCAGTCGCCAGGGGGGCTATGTGTACATTCAGTACTTC. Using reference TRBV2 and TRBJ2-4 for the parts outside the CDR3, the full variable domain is EPEVTQTPSHQVTQMGQEVILRCVPISNHLYFYWYRQILGQKVEFLVSFYNNEISEKSEIFDDQFSVERPDGSNFTLKIRSTKLEDSAMYFCASSRQGGYVYIQYFGAGTRLSVL.